What follows is one T cell receptor beta chain and its context. The antigen remains unidentified. This sample was included in a study of CD4 T cells in relation to SARS-CoV-2 and coronaviruses. Sequencing used immunoSEQ multiplex PCR; TCRdb keeps in-frame clones, though not all of them. The repertoire consists of around 28,000 clones, with under 80% occurring once and the leading ten covering around 3.7%. Whole-study findings and limits: Crossreactivity was assessed only for spike protein, not other viral proteins.

Germline lookup yields CDR1 SGHRS and CDR2 YFSETQ. V shed 0 bases and J shed 8 bases, with 12 bases lying between them. There are 15 residues in the CDR3. For nine to ten days, around 99,000 sorted CD4+ cells grew with T cell-depleted PBMCs and CEF. The receptor's source is an adult with COVID-19. The V call is TRBV5-1, the J call TRBJ1-6; D might be TRBD1 (6 bases). The specimen was memory CD4+ T cells from PBMCs, cultured in vitro. CDR3 amino acids: CASSLALRGYSPLHF. For the CDR3, the DNA is TGCGCCAGCAGCTTGGCGCTCAGGGGATATTCACCCCTCCACTTT.